This T cell receptor beta chain appears in the sequencing data of a study of shared clonotypes between healthy human individuals. Turning to the study itself: Every donor yielded three CD4 naive, three CD4 memory, two CD8 naive and one CD8 memory plate. Study results and caveats: Large depth notwithstanding, sorted-subset sequencing proved incomplete by rarefaction.

Per germline, CDR1 SGDLS and CDR2 YYNGEE. Trimming cost V 0 bases and J 2 bases, with 8 bases left between them. The CDR3 length is 15 residues. Comment on this clone: Its matching antigen is unknown. Other DNA sequences in this specimen translate into the identical CDR3.

Naive CD8 cells lacked CD45RO and underwent positive selection for CCR7, leaving out terminally differentiated effector memory CD45RA+ cells. Libraries were prepared by immunoSEQ multiplex PCR; TCRdb keeps only in-frame clonotypes and omits some of them. This sample has around 2.1 million clones, with about 93% found just once. The sequenced material came from naive CD8+ T cells from PBMCs. The clonotype comes from a man aged 18 to 29 in good health. Some clones in this sample may be carry-over from other donors' samples. This chain uses TRBV9 with TRBJ2-2; D remains ambiguous. As DNA, the CDR3 is TGTGCCAGCAGCGTAGATGGGTCAAACACCGGGGAGCTGTTTTTT. Its protein product is CASSVDGSNTGELFF.